The sequence of this T cell receptor beta chain was determined in a study of T cell responses to AZD1222 COVID-19 vaccine. The CDR3 is made up of 16 amino acids. V shed 6 bases, J shed 0 bases, and the junction held 6 bases outside the gene matches. Germline V gene sequence: CDR1 SGHTA, CDR2 FQGTGA. TCRdb's table, derived via immunoSEQ multiplex PCR, lists solely in-frame clones and lacks some. The sample holds roughly 200,000 clones, over 80% seen once. Study-wide findings and caveats: Females outnumbered males among donors, who were mostly white British; clonal diversity was possibly underestimated. Spike regions recognized by vaccine-associated CD4 TCRs spanned the protein, led by 160-218 and 743-854.

On this clone itself: The antigen is unknown.

Specimen: peripheral blood, collected 28 days after the second dose of the MenACWY control vaccine. The V call is TRBV7-3, the J call TRBJ1-1, with 11 bases aligning to TRBD1. The sequence derives from an adult who received the MenACWY meningococcal vaccine as a control. Written as DNA, the CDR3 is TGTGCCAGCAGGAAGGACAGGGGGCTCTTGAACACTGAAGCTTTCTTT. Protein: CASRKDRGLLNTEAFF.